The source of this TCR beta chain is a study of glioma-infiltrating T cells after dendritic cell vaccination. Method: immunoSEQ multiplex PCR; TCRdb's copy keeps in-frame clones and lacks some. The sample carries 75,000 to 95,000 clones, 81% recorded once. Indicated time point: after dendritic cell vaccination, including at tumor progression/relapse. The V and J ends lost 6 bases and 3 bases respectively, with 12 bases between them. From germline, CDR1 is LNHDA and CDR2 SQIVND (reference sequence). The CDR3 length is 14 residues. The clonotype originates from a human donor with glioblastoma. Sequencing used blood, obtained after dendritic cell vaccination. The J gene is TRBJ2-1, the V gene TRBV19; possible D gene TRBD1, 6 bases. The chain's CDR3 is CASSPEGDYNEQFF. The CDR3 region has the DNA TGTGCCAGTAGCCCAGAGGGGGACTACAATGAGCAGTTCTTC.